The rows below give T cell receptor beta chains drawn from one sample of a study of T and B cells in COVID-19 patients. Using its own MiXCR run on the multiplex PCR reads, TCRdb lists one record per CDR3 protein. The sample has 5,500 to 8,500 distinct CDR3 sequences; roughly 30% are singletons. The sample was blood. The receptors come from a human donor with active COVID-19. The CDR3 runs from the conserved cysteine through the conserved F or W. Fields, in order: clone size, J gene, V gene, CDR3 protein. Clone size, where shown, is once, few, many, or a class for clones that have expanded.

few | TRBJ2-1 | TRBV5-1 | CASSLDVGGADEQFF
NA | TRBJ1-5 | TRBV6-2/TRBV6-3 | CASSYFRIDNQPQHF
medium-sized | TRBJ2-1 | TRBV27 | CASRLTGLGEQFF
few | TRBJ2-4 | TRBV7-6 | CASSLEGLAGGAKNIQYF
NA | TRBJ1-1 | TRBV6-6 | CAISTGGGQGSEAFF
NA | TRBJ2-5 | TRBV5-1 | CASSGLTGGEEETQYF
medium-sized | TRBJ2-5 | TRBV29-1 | CSALDRYQETQYF
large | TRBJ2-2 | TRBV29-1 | CSAVGGATNTGELFF
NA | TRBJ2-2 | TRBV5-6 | CASSLFGANTGELFF
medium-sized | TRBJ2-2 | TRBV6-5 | CASKESGELFF
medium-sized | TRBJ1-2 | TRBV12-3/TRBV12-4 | CASSFSRQGGYTF
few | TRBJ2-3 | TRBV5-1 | CASSLDTASTDTQYF
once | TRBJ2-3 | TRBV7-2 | CASSHPGQRTDTQYF
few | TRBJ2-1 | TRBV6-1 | CASSNAGGLPYNEQFF
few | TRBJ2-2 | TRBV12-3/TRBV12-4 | CASSPARDRGELFF
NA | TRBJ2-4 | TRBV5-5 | CASSLGGLDIQYF
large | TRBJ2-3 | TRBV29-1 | CSAKAADTQYF
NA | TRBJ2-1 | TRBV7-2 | CASSRDGGVSAEQFF
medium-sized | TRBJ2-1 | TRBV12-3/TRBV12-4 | CASSPRDQYNEQFF
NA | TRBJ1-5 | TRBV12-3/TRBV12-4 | CASSLTAGGNQPQHF
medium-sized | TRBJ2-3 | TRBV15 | CATSRDSGASDTQYF
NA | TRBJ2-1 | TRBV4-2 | CASSQEYEQWSSYNEQFF
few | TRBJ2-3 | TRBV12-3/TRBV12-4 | CASSNRDINKGTDTQYF
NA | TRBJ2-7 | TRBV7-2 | CASSLGWKTYEQYF
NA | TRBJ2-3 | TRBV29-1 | CSVVTSGGTDTQYF
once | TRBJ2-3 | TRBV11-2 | CASSSLDRGTDTQYF
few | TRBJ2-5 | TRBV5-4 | CASRRDREETQYF
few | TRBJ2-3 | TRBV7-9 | CASSPGVGRGTDTQYF